This paragraph reports one TCR beta chain. Its antigen remains undetermined. No base-level quality is on record; no much larger clone is a single base apart. This entry is derived from a study of shared clonotypes between healthy human individuals (dated by TCRdb to 2019 to 2021). Describing the broader study: The cohort included three men and two women between 18 and 49 years of age. Per donor, leukapheresis produced somewhere between about 0.85 and 8.9 billion PBMCs. For each donor, CD4 naive and CD4 memory were each run on three plates, CD8 naive on two plates, and CD8 memory on one plate. To estimate repertoire size and how much clonotypes are shared between individuals, the study performed deep sequencing of blood TCR repertoires from a handful of healthy adults. Libraries were prepared and TCR repertoires were sequenced by different laboratories using diverse techniques, in order to increase sequencing depth and limit assay-specific biases. Results the study describes overall, beyond this receptor: Because the study included a small number of donors, the genetic and exposure-history diversity represented was limited. Compared with non-shared clonotypes, the clonotypes found in all four sorted-subset donors had higher generation probabilities. Even with the large sequencing depth, rarefaction of the sorted-subset datasets indicated that sequencing was incomplete. Roughly 5.2% of naive CD4, 3.5% of naive CD8, approximately 2% of memory CD4, and about 0.4% of memory CD8 clonotypes were shared across a few donors. Pairwise subsampling indicated that sequencing depth was expected to affect the degree of clonotype sharing among donors. Sampling was restricted to blood, and TCR repertoires in tissues likely differ from the TCR repertoires found in blood. Estimated clonotype richness was generally larger for naive than for memory subsets.

The donors were healthy, HIV-negative adults who had no recently reported acute infections or vaccinations. All donors were Caucasian adults living in Nashville, Tennessee, USA. CD4+ T cells were enriched by magnetic negative selection; naive cells were then positively selected on CD45RA, and the negative fraction formed the memory subset. After blood collection by leukapheresis, PBMCs were isolated using Ficoll-Histopaque density gradient centrifugation and then cryopreserved in the vapor phase of liquid nitrogen. Purity and quantity of every magnetically sorted T cell population were checked by analytical flow cytometry. Each sorted fraction had its genomic DNA isolated and then quantified by UV absorbance on a Nanodrop 2000c. TCR CDR3 regions were amplified from genomic DNA by multiplex PCR using the deep immunoSEQ assay. Extracted genomic DNA from each cell subset was distributed evenly across all wells of several immunoSEQ 96-well plates, and each plate was treated as a replicate. Each replicate PCR for sorted subsets received about 210 ng genomic DNA, equal to about 30,000 T cell genomes. Purified libraries were measured with a Qubit 3.0 fluorometer, size-checked on a Bioanalyzer 2100, and measured again with the KAPA Library Quantification kit. Every immunoSEQ 96-well plate was sequenced on a dedicated single-read 150-cycle Illumina NextSeq 550 flow cell. Per the authors' processing: The immunoSEQ output contained only junctional sequences without quality scores, so filtering could not match that applied to full-length reads. To assign V/J genes and CDR3, sequences were annotated using PyIR, a Python wrapper for IgBLAST v1.9, with IMGT germline references. Reads with weak V/J assignments (E-value above 1e-6), missing CDR3, stop codons, out-of-frame junctions, or ambiguous translated residues were removed. V3J clonotypes were defined by identical inferred V gene, J gene, and CDR3 amino acid sequence. To compute the percentage overlap between repertoires, the number of shared unique clonotypes was divided by the size of the smaller repertoire. Richness of each repertoire was evaluated using RTK rarefaction, the Chao1 estimator, and Recon v2.1 estimates of unobserved clonotypes. Generation probabilities were computed with OLGA for all TCRbeta clonotypes obtained by the gDNA method from a handful of donors. This immuneACCESS table, as held by TCRdb, lists in-frame sequences with V and J called but not all clones. Of the missing ones, under half trace to an unresolved V gene in checked studies; the others have no known cause. V, J and clone size are those of that table, while D and trimming were read from the DNA. The sample includes around 1.1 million clones, with 75% to 80% observed a single time. Of the sample, roughly 0.61% falls within the top ten clones.

Trimming at the junction amounts to 6 bases on V and 4 bases on J, and the germline ends lie 15 bases apart. The CDR3, from cysteine to phenylalanine, totals 14 residues. Just the 42-base CDR3 DNA is kept, in frame starting at base 1. Looking up the germline V gene yields CDR1 MNHEY and CDR2 SVGAGI. The sample was memory CD4+ T cells from PBMCs. In the paper's terms, the cell subset or site label means: CD45RA-negative fraction. The TCR comes from a man between 18 and 29 years old in good health. Some clones in this sample may be carry-over from other donors' samples. Rearrangement joined TRBV6-5 to TRBJ1-2, with no reliable assignment of the D segment. The DNA sequence is given as TGTGCCAGCAGCCCATCGAGCAGAGCCTATGGCTACACCTTC. Translation gives CASSPSSRAYGYTF.